Detailed here is one T cell receptor (beta chain). The data were obtained in a study of blood T cell repertoires in COVID-19. Overall study: The study drew acute and convalescent COVID-19 samples from the United States, Italy and Spain. Nucleic acid was either cDNA or gDNA, and it came from T cells, B-cell-depleted T cells, or PBMCs.

During active infection, Seattle patients enrolled and were then monitored through disease. With 0 bases removed from V and 5 bases from J, the gap between germline ends came to 13 bases. CDR1 MNHEY and CDR2 SMNVEV come from the germline V gene (reference sequence). The CDR3 runs 15 residues. Original methodology: Estimates of nucleated cell counts were drawn from the amplification of reference gene primers. Only in-frame clones appear in the TCRdb table, and some are missing; sequencing was by immunoSEQ multiplex PCR. The D gene and trimming were derived from the DNA, and the V and J assignments and clone size from that table. The table shows about 120,000 clones, with around 87% occurring only once.

The rearrangement joins TRBV27 to TRBJ1-1, with D perhaps matching TRBD1 (5 bases). This sequence originates from a woman aged 55-69 years with COVID-19, enrolled during active disease. Sequencing used peripheral blood. CDR3 residues: CASSLSLEGETEAFF. The CDR3 nucleotides read TGTGCCAGCAGTTTATCGCTTGAAGGGGAAACTGAAGCTTTCTTT.